A single T cell receptor beta chain is shown here with its context. Its antigen remains unidentified. The record originates from a study of T-cell memory formation after mild COVID-19. For the study at large: Largely donor-specific TCR clusters were found. Study-level findings and limits: In second-wave clones peaking day 37, SARS-CoV-2 specificity remained unconfirmed. There was a balanced CD4/CD8 profile in clones contracting day 15 to 85, and later expanders leaned CD4+. Clones that contracted clustered mainly in CM and EM if CD4+ and in EMRA if CD8+.

TCRdb reanalysed the 5' RACE reads using MiXCR and keeps one entry per CDR3 protein. The table has approximately 500,000 distinct CDR3 sequences, roughly 25% seen once. V lost 4 bases and J lost 2; bases outside the gene matches: 8. This CDR3 is built from 16 residues. Germline V gene sequence: CDR1 SGHRS, CDR2 YFSETQ. Sequencing was performed on PBMCs or a T cell subset sorted from them (not recorded which). The source is an adult woman who had mild COVID-19 (a few samples of this study predate the infection). Cell type and time point are not known. The chain has TRBV5-1 and TRBJ1-3, with 8 bases fitting TRBD1. The CDR3 sequence is CASSGTGTGTGNTIYF. CDR3 sequence (DNA): TGCGCCAGCAGCGGAACCGGGACAGGTACTGGAAACACCATATATTTT.